A selection of T cell receptor beta chains follows, all from one sample in a study of blood T cell repertoires in COVID-19. Produced via immunoSEQ multiplex PCR; TCRdb's table is partial and in-frame only. The sample comprises some 200,000 clones, under 95% of which are singletons, and 1% to 1.5% rests with the top ten. The sample taken for sequencing was peripheral blood. These TCRs come from a man younger than 40 with acute or convalescent COVID-19. Each CDR3 is given with its conserved first and last residue. The D gene is left open where the match is weak. The size of a clone is reported for some rows only, either as once, few or many, or as a class for expanded clones.

TRBV4-2,TRBD2,NA,TRBJ2-7,TGTGCCAGCACCCAGTCGGGGGCTAGCGGGAGGTTTCATAACGAGCAGTACTTC,CASTQSGASGRFHNEQYF
TRBV28,TRBD1,NA,TRBJ2-3,TGTGCCAGCAGTCCCAGGGGGCTAGGCACAGATACGCAGTATTTT,CASSPRGLGTDTQYF
TRBV7-3,NA,NA,TRBJ1-2,TGTGCCAGCAGCTTCCCCCCGAGAGACTATGGCTACACCTTC,CASSFPPRDYGYTF
TRBV3-1/TRBV3-2,TRBD1,NA,TRBJ2-5,TGTGCCAGCAGCCAACGGACAGGGGAGGGGGAGACCCAGTACTTC,CASSQRTGEGETQYF
TRBV7-2,NA,once,TRBJ1-5,TGTGCCAGCAGCGAGTACAATCAGCCCCAGCATTTT,CASSEYNQPQHF
TRBV28,TRBD1,once,TRBJ2-1,TGTGCCAGCATAAGGGACAGAGTAAGGAATGAGCAGTTCTTC,CASIRDRVRNEQFF
TRBV19,TRBD2,NA,TRBJ2-2,TGTGCCAGTAGTATCTGGCTAGCGGGTAACACCGGGGAGCTGTTTTTT,CASSIWLAGNTGELFF
TRBV4-2,NA,NA,TRBJ2-2,TGTGCCAGCAGCCAAGGGAACAGGGAGAACACCGGGGAGCTGTTTTTT,CASSQGNRENTGELFF
TRBV21-1,NA,few,TRBJ2-7,TGTGCCAGCAACCACAGGGTTCCCTACGAGCAGTACTTC,CASNHRVPYEQYF
TRBV19,NA,NA,TRBJ1-2,TGTGCCAGTAGTAACCCCGGGACATACGCCTATGGCTACACCTTC,CASSNPGTYAYGYTF
TRBV2,TRBD1,NA,TRBJ1-1,TGTGCCACCTCCCGGACAGGGGCTGAAGCTTTCTTT,CATSRTGAEAFF
TRBV3-1/TRBV3-2,NA,NA,TRBJ2-3,TGTGCCAGCAGCCAACCCCCTGATACGCAGTATTTT,CASSQPPDTQYF
TRBV5-4,NA,once,TRBJ1-1,TGTGCCAGCAGCCTGACGGGTTTCAACACTGAAGCTTTCTTT,CASSLTGFNTEAFF
TRBV20-1,NA,NA,TRBJ1-2,TGCAGTGCTAAGGGTCAGGGAATCATCTTC,CSAKGQGIIF
TRBV5-8,TRBD2,NA,TRBJ2-2,TGTGCCAGCAGCTTGTGGCTAGCGGGGCCCGCGAACACCGGGGAGCTGTTTTTT,CASSLWLAGPANTGELFF
TRBV7-8,NA,NA,TRBJ1-2,TGTGCCAGCAGTGCGAGACACAGTTACTATGGCTACACCTTC,CASSARHSYYGYTF
TRBV13,TRBD1,NA,TRBJ1-1,TGTGCCAGCAGCTTGTGGACAGGGGGACCTGAAGCTTTCTTT,CASSLWTGGPEAFF
TRBV7-6,TRBD2,NA,TRBJ2-5,TGTGCCAGCAGCCCTCCCCCCCCTAGCGGAGTTTACCAAGAGACCCAGTACTTC,CASSPPPPSGVYQETQYF
TRBV20-1,NA,NA,TRBJ2-7,TGCAGTGCTCCGAGGTCCTACGAGCAGTACTTC,CSAPRSYEQYF
TRBV15,NA,NA,TRBJ2-6,TGTGCCACCAGCAAAGGAGGATATGGGGCCAACGTCCTGACTTTC,CATSKGGYGANVLTF
TRBV13,TRBD2,NA,TRBJ2-5,TGTGCCAGCAGCTTACGGCTAGCGGGCGGTCAAGAGACCCAGTACTTC,CASSLRLAGGQETQYF
TRBV7-8,NA,NA,TRBJ1-1,TGTGCCAGCACCCTGGGGGGGATGAACACTGAAGCTTTCTTT,CASTLGGMNTEAFF
TRBV7-8,NA,NA,TRBJ2-3,TGTGCCAGCAGCTCTGTCGGGCTAGGAGCGGGCACAGATACGCAGTATTTT,CASSSVGLGAGTDTQYF
TRBV28,NA,once,TRBJ1-3,TGTGCCAGCAGTACAAACCGTCTCTCTGGAAACACCATATATTTT,CASSTNRLSGNTIYF
TRBV28,TRBD1,NA,TRBJ2-7,TGTGCCAGCAGCCGAACAGGGGAACACTACGAGCAGTACTTC,CASSRTGEHYEQYF
TRBV3-1/TRBV3-2,TRBD1,NA,TRBJ2-7,TGTGCCAGTGGACAGGGGGTGTCCTACGAGCAGTACTTC,CASGQGVSYEQYF
TRBV4-1,NA,NA,TRBJ2-5,TGCGCCAGCAGCCAAGCGGAACAGGGACAAGAGACCCAGTACTTC,CASSQAEQGQETQYF
TRBV11-2,NA,NA,TRBJ1-2,TGTGCCAGCAGCCTAGGGCCAGGGATTAACTATGGCTACACCTTC,CASSLGPGINYGYTF
TRBV9,NA,once,TRBJ2-6,TGTGCCAGCAGCGTAAGCACAGGCGTCTACTCTGGGGCCAACGTCCTGACTTTC,CASSVSTGVYSGANVLTF
TRBV27,TRBD2,NA,TRBJ2-1,TGTGCCAGCAGCACCGGGACTAGCGAGTTCTTC,CASSTGTSEFF
TRBV9,TRBD2,NA,TRBJ2-3,TGTGCCAGCAGCCCCGGAGTAGCGGGAGGGTTGGCAGATACGCAGTATTTT,CASSPGVAGGLADTQYF
TRBV19,NA,NA,TRBJ2-6,TGTGCCAGCCACGAGGCGGGGCAGGCGTGGGCCAACGTCCTGACTTTC,CASHEAGQAWANVLTF
TRBV5-1,TRBD2,NA,TRBJ2-2,TGCGCCAGCAGCTTCGGGACTAACTCCGGGGAGCTGTTTTTT,CASSFGTNSGELFF
TRBV9,NA,NA,TRBJ1-2,TGTGCCAGCAGCGTAAGCGGGGGGGGGCTTGACTATGGCTACACCTTC,CASSVSGGGLDYGYTF
TRBV2,NA,NA,TRBJ2-7,TGTGCCAGCAGTGAAGGGTCGAGTCTTTCCTACGAGCAGTACTTC,CASSEGSSLSYEQYF
TRBV5-1,NA,NA,TRBJ1-1,TGCGCCAGCAGCTTTATTCCAACGGAGACGAACACTGAAGCTTTCTTT,CASSFIPTETNTEAFF
TRBV7-2,TRBD1,NA,TRBJ1-1,TGTGCCAGCAGACAAGGACAGGGGGCACATAGGAACACTGAAGCTTTCTTT,CASRQGQGAHRNTEAFF
TRBV6-5,NA,NA,TRBJ2-3,TGTGCCAGCGGTCCGGACAAGGGTGTAGAGCAGTATTTT,CASGPDKGVEQYF
TRBV15,TRBD2,NA,TRBJ2-4,TGTGCCACCAGCAACTCGCTGGCTAGCGGGAGGGCCTTGTCCAAAAACATTCAGTACTTC,CATSNSLASGRALSKNIQYF
TRBV2,NA,NA,TRBJ2-7,TGTGCCAGCAGTGAATTGTCCGAGAGCAAGCAGTACTTC,CASSELSESKQYF
TRBV19,TRBD1,NA,TRBJ1-2,TGTGCCAGTCTCCGGGACAGGGCCCATGGCTACACCTTC,CASLRDRAHGYTF
TRBV27,NA,NA,TRBJ2-7,TGTGCCAGCAGTTTACTAGGGGCCGAGCAGTACTTC,CASSLLGAEQYF
TRBV9,NA,NA,TRBJ1-6,TGTGCCAGCAGCGTAGGGCCTACAGGATATTCACCCCTCCACTTT,CASSVGPTGYSPLHF
TRBV5-1,TRBD1,NA,TRBJ1-3,TGCGCCAGCAGCTTCGGACAGGCGGGGGGCCATCGCTCTGGAAACACCATATATTTT,CASSFGQAGGHRSGNTIYF
TRBV7-6,NA,few,TRBJ2-7,TGTGCCAGCAGCTTAGGCCCAGGGCTCCCTTACGAGCAGTACTTC,CASSLGPGLPYEQYF
TRBV6-5,NA,NA,TRBJ1-2,TGTGCCAGCAGTCAGACACGGGGGGTTAACTATGGCTACACCTTC,CASSQTRGVNYGYTF
TRBV10-3,NA,NA,TRBJ2-2,TGTGCCATCAGGGACAGGAACACCGGGGAGCTGTTTTTT,CAIRDRNTGELFF
TRBV30,TRBD1,once,TRBJ1-6,TGTGCCTGGAGTACCGGACAGGCCTATAATTCACCCCTCCACTTT,CAWSTGQAYNSPLHF
TRBV9,TRBD1,NA,TRBJ2-1,TGTGCCAGCAGCGGCGACAGGGTACCCCCTGAGTTCTTC,CASSGDRVPPEFF
TRBV19,NA,few,TRBJ2-1,TGTGCCAGTAGTCGAGACTTCAACTCCTACAATGAGCAGTTCTTC,CASSRDFNSYNEQFF
TRBV6-6,NA,NA,TRBJ1-5,TGTGCCAGCAGTTACTTGGGGGGGCTGAATCAGCCCCAGCATTTT,CASSYLGGLNQPQHF
TRBV6-5,NA,NA,TRBJ2-7,TGTGCCAGCAGTTACTCGATTGGCCCCTACGAGCAGTACTTC,CASSYSIGPYEQYF
TRBV6-2/TRBV6-3,TRBD2,NA,TRBJ2-1,TGTGCCAGCAGTTACAAGCCGTCTAGCGGGGGGGCTTCCTACAATGAGCAGTTCTTC,CASSYKPSSGGASYNEQFF
TRBV3-1/TRBV3-2,NA,NA,TRBJ2-7,TGTGCCAGCAGCTTCCCGGGAACGAGGGAGCAGTACTTC,CASSFPGTREQYF
TRBV29-1,NA,NA,TRBJ1-2,TGCAGCGCCCCAGGGGCGAACTATGGCTACACCTTC,CSAPGANYGYTF
TRBV3-1/TRBV3-2,NA,NA,TRBJ2-2,TGTGCCAGCAGCCGACGCTCTGGGGGCAAGACCGGGGAGCTGTTTTTT,CASSRRSGGKTGELFF
TRBV11-2,TRBD1,NA,TRBJ1-1,TGTGCCAGCAGACTTCAGGGCTGGGACAGGGGGAACACTGAAGCTTTCTTT,CASRLQGWDRGNTEAFF